The 29 T cell receptor beta chains reported below all come from one sample, sequenced in a study of response to subunit inactivated influenza vaccine. TCRdb re-analysed the RT-PCR reads in MiXCR, keeping a single row per CDR3 protein. The data contain 500,000 to 600,000 distinct CDR3 sequences, under 15% of them singletons. Sequences were derived from PBMCs from blood, sampled around seven weeks after vaccination. These receptors were collected from a man between 50 and 59 years old who received an inactivated influenza vaccine.

The gene calls are TRBV15 and TRBJ2-7; 10 bases match TRBD1. Trimming took 5 bases from V and 6 from J; bases not matched to a gene: 13. Germline V gene data show CDR1 as LNHNV and CDR2 as YYDKDF (reference sequence). The CDR3 is made up of 16 amino acids. CDR3 amino acids: CATSPINPGQGSEQYF. CDR3 in DNA: TGTGCCACCAGCCCTATCAATCCGGGACAGGGGTCCGAGCAGTACTTC.

This chain connects TRBV20-1 to TRBJ1-1; 9 nucleotides match TRBD1. The CDR3 is 13 residues long. V trimming: 0 bases; J trimming: 4 bases; junction bases outside the gene matches: 0. Germline values: CDR1 DFQATT, CDR2 SNEGSKA (reference sequence). In nucleotides, the CDR3 is TGCAGTGCTAGAGAGACAGGGGGCACTGAAGCTTTCTTT. Encoded protein: CSARETGGTEAFF.

This clonotype was detected ten times or more. This chain joins TRBV29-1 and TRBJ2-1; 8 nucleotides match TRBD2. J lost 7 bases, V lost 2 bases, and 13 bases had no gene match. This CDR3 is built from 16 residues. Germline V gives CDR1 SQVTM, CDR2 ANQGSEA. Written as DNA, the CDR3 is TGCAGCGTTGAATATCGAGCGGGAGTAGGTGGGAATGAGCAGTTCTTC. Its protein product is CSVEYRAGVGGNEQFF.

This clonotype was seen at least ten times. The rearrangement joins TRBV4-1 to TRBJ2-3; D ambiguous. This CDR3 spans 13 amino acids. V lost 3 bases to trimming and J lost 4 bases, with 8 bases between them. Germline V gene data show CDR1 as MGHRA and CDR2 as YSYEKL. Here the CDR3 reads CASSQPFADTQYF. In DNA, the CDR3 is TGCGCCAGCAGCCAGCCCTTTGCAGATACGCAGTATTTT.

The chain couples TRBV20-1 to TRBJ2-7, with D unclear. V was cut by 1 base and J by 2 bases, with 18 bases left in between. The CDR3 consists of 16 residues. Looked up from germline, CDR1 is DFQATT and CDR2 is SNEGSKA (reference sequence). The CDR3 nucleotides are TGCAGTGCTAGAGGTCTATCGGGCGGATTAACCTACGAGCAGTACTTC. Translating gives CSARGLSGGLTYEQYF.

The table lists this clonotype with a few counts. The chain couples TRBV6-1 to TRBJ2-1; no firm D call. V was clipped by 4 bases and J by 0 bases, with 13 bases between them. Germline V gene data show CDR1 as MNHNS and CDR2 as SASEGT. CDR3 length equals 16 residues. The CDR3 here is CASSAPRQPSYNEQFF. CDR3 bases: TGTGCCAGCAGTGCCCCTAGACAACCCTCCTACAATGAGCAGTTCTTC.

A few counts support this clonotype. The chain has TRBV5-4 and TRBJ2-5, with TRBD2 matching 15 bases. The germline V gene encodes CDR1 SGHNT and CDR2 YYREEE (reference sequence). The CDR3 has 18 residues. Trimming removed 4 bases from V and 0 bases from J; junction bases left unmatched: 7. CDR3 loop: CASSRGLAGGPYQETQYF. CDR3 bases: TGTGCCAGCAGCCGTGGACTAGCGGGAGGGCCATACCAAGAGACCCAGTACTTC.

A few counts support this clonotype. The rearrangement joins TRBV3-1 to TRBJ2-5; no reliable D call. This CDR3 is 16 amino acids long. Trimming stripped 0 bases from V and 5 bases from J, with 16 bases between. From germline, CDR1 is LGHDT and CDR2 YNNKEL (reference sequence). This chain's CDR3 is CASSQEPTLARETQYF. The DNA of the CDR3 is TGTGCCAGCAGCCAAGAGCCGACATTGGCTCGGGAGACCCAGTACTTC.

The rearrangement uses TRBV6-1 and TRBJ1-1; D uncertain. Trimming removed 10 bases from V and 1 base from J, with 13 bases in between. This CDR3 has 13 amino acids. From germline, CDR1 is MNHNS and CDR2 SASEGT. CDR3 sequence reads: CATKTGWNTEAFF. CDR3 bases: TGTGCCACCAAGACGGGGTGGAACACTGAAGCTTTCTTT.

This clonotype has a handful of counts. At one end, the junction sequence differs from germline, possibly due to a read error. This CDR3 is CSARGGTANSPLHF. The CDR3 DNA sequence: TGCAGTGCAAGAGGGGGGACAGCCAATTCACCCCTCCACTTT. This chain links TRBV20-1 with TRBJ1-6; 7 positions agree with TRBD1. The germline V gene has CDR1 DFQATT and CDR2 SNEGSKA (reference sequence). The CDR3 is 14 amino acids.

This chain joins TRBV20-1 and TRBJ2-1, with D unresolved. The CDR3 contains 16 residues. V was trimmed by 3 bases and J by 6 bases, leaving 21 bases between them. Germline CDR1 reads DFQATT; CDR2 reads SNEGSKA (reference sequence). This CDR3 is CSASDLSASLTNEQFF. Here the CDR3 DNA reads TGCAGTGCTAGTGACTTGAGCGCCTCCCTTACCAATGAGCAGTTCTTC.

This clonotype was found a few times. The chain is built from TRBV14 and TRBJ2-1; D call uncertain. Deletions cut 3 bases from V and 7 bases from J, with 7 bases between. The CDR3 sequence is 12 residues long. CDR1 SGHDN and CDR2 FVKESK come from the germline V gene. The CDR3 nucleotides read TGTGCCAGCAGCCATCGTTTGAATGAGCAGTTCTTC. Encoded protein: CASSHRLNEQFF.

The CDR3 here is CASSASRGKAEAFF. The CDR3 DNA reads as TGTGCCAGCAGTGCTAGCAGGGGAAAGGCTGAAGCTTTCTTT. This chain links TRBV12-3 or TRBV12-4 with TRBJ1-1; maybe TRBD1 (6 bases). V shed 5 bases and J shed 6 bases, with 16 bases lying between them. The CDR3 has 14 residues.

The chain links TRBV6-5 to TRBJ2-5; unclear D gene. Germline CDR1 and CDR2: MNHEY and SVGAGI. The CDR3 sequence is 16 residues long. Trimming shortened V by 4 bases and J by 4 bases, and 19 bases separated the two germline ends. CDR3 sequence: CASSSSILRLGETQYF. The CDR3 DNA follows: TGTGCCAGCAGTTCCAGTATCCTCCGGTTGGGAGAGACCCAGTACTTC.

V is TRBV4-1 and J is TRBJ2-7; 8 bases map to TRBD1. Per germline, CDR1 MGHRA and CDR2 YSYEKL. This CDR3 contains 17 residues. V was pared by 3 bases and J by 5 bases, with 15 bases of the junction left unmatched. CDR3 in DNA: TGCGCCAGCAGCCATACTCTGGGACAGGCTTCGATCAACGAGCAGTACTTC. It translates to CASSHTLGQASINEQYF.

The table lists this clonotype with a few counts. This rearrangement joins TRBV10-3 to TRBJ2-1; 7 nucleotides agree with TRBD2. Germline V CDR1 and CDR2: ENHRY, SYGVKD. Trimming cost V 7 bases and J 2 bases; bases outside gene matches: 8. The CDR3 consists of 15 residues. CDR3 amino acids: CAINSGRAAYNEQFF. DNA for the CDR3: TGTGCCATCAATTCGGGGAGGGCCGCCTACAATGAGCAGTTCTTC.

The gene calls are TRBV6-2 or TRBV6-3 and TRBJ2-3; tentatively, D is TRBD2 (6 bases). V lost 6 bases and J lost 2, with 15 bases in between. CDR1 and CDR2 (germline): MNHEY, SVGEGT. This CDR3 region has 15 residues. In nucleotides, the CDR3 is TGTGCCAGCAGCCCCGGGACTCTGACCACAGATACGCAGTATTTT. This translates into CASSPGTLTTDTQYF.

A note on this clonotype: Its ends do not fully match the called genes, so a read error is possible. The chain uses TRBV12-3 or TRBV12-4 and TRBJ2-3, with D perhaps matching TRBD1 (6 bases). The CDR3 runs 13 residues. CDR3 region: CARRGQNSDTQYF. Written as DNA, the CDR3 is TGTGCCCGCAGAGGACAGAACTCAGATACGCAGTATTTT.

In this sample, this clonotype turned up many times. The V and J genes are TRBV3-1 and TRBJ2-7, with TRBD1 identical over 7 bases. This CDR3 contains 14 residues. The junction had 5 bases not matched to a gene; V was cut back by 3 bases and J by 3 bases. Germline CDR1 is LGHDT and CDR2 is YNNKEL (reference sequence). In DNA, the CDR3 is TGTGCCAGCAGCCAGACAGGGTGGGACTACGAGCAGTACTTC. Translation gives CASSQTGWDYEQYF.

This chain links TRBV4-2 with TRBJ2-1; D remains ambiguous. The CDR3 has 13 residues. Germline CDR1 reads LGHNA; CDR2 reads YNFKEQ. With 0 bases removed from V and 10 bases from J, the gap between germline ends came to 10 bases. The CDR3 DNA sequence: TGTGCCAGCAGCCAAGATGGCGTGATAGAGCAGTTCTTC. It translates to CASSQDGVIEQFF.

V gene TRBV4-3 combines with J gene TRBJ2-2; the match to TRBD1 covers 12 bases. Germline values: CDR1 LGHNA, CDR2 YSLEER. The CDR3 is made up of 16 amino acids. V gave up 3 bases and J gave up 5 bases; unmatched junction bases: 4. CDR3 sequence reads: CASSQGTGGGTGELFF. The CDR3 bases are TGCGCCAGCAGCCAGGGGACAGGGGGCGGTACCGGGGAGCTGTTTTTT.

This clonotype has a handful of counts. This chain connects TRBV29-1 to TRBJ1-1; 7 positions agree with TRBD1. The germline CDR1 and CDR2 sequences are SQVTM and ANQGSEA. V was clipped by 5 bases and J by 5 bases; unmatched bases: 8. This CDR3 region has 13 residues. In nucleotides, the CDR3 is TGCAGCGTTCACGGGACAGCCAAGACTGAAGCTTTCTTT. It codes for CSVHGTAKTEAFF.

The gene calls are TRBV4-3 and TRBJ2-4; D is ambiguous. CDR1 and CDR2 (germline): LGHNA, YSLEER. The CDR3 sequence is 16 residues long. Trimming shortened V by 0 bases and J by 0 bases, and 9 bases separated the two germline ends. CDR3 in amino acids: CASSQDLFLAKNIQYF. Written as DNA, the CDR3 is TGCGCCAGCAGCCAAGATCTTTTCTTAGCCAAAAACATTCAGTACTTC.

This clonotype has ten or more counts. This chain uses TRBV20-1 with TRBJ2-7; 11 bases agree with TRBD2. The CDR3 covers 14 residues. Trimming removed 6 bases from V and 1 base from J; junction bases left unmatched: 5. Germline values: CDR1 DFQATT, CDR2 SNEGSKA (reference sequence). The chain's CDR3 is CSATGTSGSYEQYF. The CDR3 region has the DNA TGCAGTGCGACCGGGACTAGCGGATCCTACGAGCAGTACTTC.

Many counts were recorded for this clonotype. V usage is TRBV29-1 and J usage is TRBJ2-5, with a possible D match to TRBD1 (5 bases). Trimming pared 3 bases from V and 3 bases from J, leaving 11 bases between. There are 13 residues in the CDR3. Germline V gene sequence: CDR1 SQVTM, CDR2 ANQGSEA. CDR3 coding DNA: TGCAGCGTTGACGGCAGGGTCGAAGAGACCCAGTACTTC. Its translation is CSVDGRVEETQYF. Full variable domain (outside the CDR3, taken from reference TRBV29-1 and TRBJ2-5): SAVISQKPSRDICQRGTSLTIQCQVDSQVTMMFWYRQQPGQSLTLIATANQGSEATYESGFVIDKFPISRPNLTFSTLTVSNMSPEDSSIYLCSVDGRVEETQYFGPGTRLLVL.

V gene TRBV2 combines with J gene TRBJ2-1; 10 bases align to TRBD2. Germline-derived CDR1 and CDR2 are SNHLY and FYNNEI. The CDR3 contains 18 residues. V was clipped by 2 bases and J by 3 bases; unmatched bases: 10. The CDR3 here is CASSEQGTSGIHYNEQFF. CDR3 in DNA: TGTGCCAGCAGTGAACAGGGAACTAGCGGGATTCACTACAATGAGCAGTTCTTC.

The chain employs TRBV7-2 and TRBJ2-2, with a weak D call TRBD2 (6 bases). V was shortened by 4 bases and J by 0 bases, with 12 bases between the two germline ends. Germline CDR1 SGHTA, CDR2 FQGNSA. The CDR3 is 16 residues long. The CDR3 DNA follows: TGTGCCAGCAGCTCTCGCGGAGGGGCGAACACCGGGGAGCTGTTTTTT. The encoded protein is CASSSRGGANTGELFF. Full variable domain (outside the CDR3, taken from reference TRBV7-2 and TRBJ2-2): GAGVSQSPSNKVTEKGKDVELRCDPISGHTALYWYRQSLGQGLEFLIYFQGNSAPDKSGLPSDRFSAERTGGSVSTLTIQRTQQEDSAVYLCASSSRGGANTGELFFGEGSRLTVL.

The rearrangement uses TRBV28 and TRBJ2-1; no firm D call. With 5 bases removed from V and 8 bases from J, the gap between germline ends came to 13 bases. The CDR3 loop spans 13 amino acids. The germline V gene encodes CDR1 MDHEN and CDR2 SYDVKM. The CDR3, as DNA: TGTGCCAGCAGTCCCAAGACCCGTCATGAGCAGTTCTTC. Protein: CASSPKTRHEQFF.

This clonotype appeared many times. The V and J genes are TRBV29-1 and TRBJ2-2; no reliable D call. The CDR3 covers 11 residues. Between the trimmed V and J ends, which lost 5 bases and 0 bases, there was a span of 1 base. Per the germline V gene, CDR1 is SQVTM and CDR2 is ANQGSEA. The CDR3 is CSVSNTGELFF. The CDR3, as DNA: TGCAGCGTTTCGAACACCGGGGAGCTGTTTTTT.